A selection of T cell receptor beta chains follows, all from one sample in a study of response to subunit inactivated influenza vaccine. TCRdb re-called the RT-PCR reads through MiXCR, storing one row per CDR3 protein. The sample contains around 150,000 distinct CDR3 sequences, about a tenth of which appear only once. The sequencing here drew on non-naive T cells sorted from PBMCs, taken 40 to 50 days after vaccination. These TCRs come from a man aged 50-60 years who received an inactivated influenza vaccine. CDR3s include the opening cysteine and the closing phenylalanine or tryptophan. The D gene is left open where the match is weak. The size field is filled for only some rows; it gives once, few, many or a size class.

TGTGCCAGCAGCCAAGGGGGCTTAGCTGAAGCTTTCTTT	CASSQGGLAEAFF	TRBV3-1	TRBJ1-1	13	NA	few
TGTGCCAGCAGTCCCGGGACAACTTTCTTCTCTGGAAACACCATATATTTT	CASSPGTTFFSGNTIYF	TRBV6-2/TRBV6-3	TRBJ1-3	17	NA	few
TGCGCCAGCAGCCAACCGAATGCCCACGAGCGGGGGCCTGGGGATACGCAGTATTTT	CASSQPNAHERGPGDTQYF	TRBV4-3	TRBJ2-3	19	TRBD2	medium-sized
TGTGCCAGCAGTTACCGAACTAGCACAGATACGCAGTATTTT	CASSYRTSTDTQYF	TRBV6-2/TRBV6-3	TRBJ2-3	14	NA	few
TGTGCCAGCAGTCCCCGGATCTACTCTAGCACAGATACGCAGTATTTT	CASSPRIYSSTDTQYF	TRBV27	TRBJ2-3	16	NA	few
TGTGCCAGCAGCCAAGATCTCCAGCTGGGCGGTTCTGGGGCCAACGTCCTGACTTTC	CASSQDLQLGGSGANVLTF	TRBV4-2	TRBJ2-6	19	NA	many
TGTGCCAGCAGTCATAGGTGGGGGAACACCGGGGAGCTGTTTTTT	CASSHRWGNTGELFF	TRBV11-2	TRBJ2-2	15	NA	many
TGTGCCAGCAGGGCCCACAATGAGCAGTTCTTC	CASRAHNEQFF	TRBV2	TRBJ2-1	11	NA	NA
TGTGCCAGCAGCACCCAACTGGGCCACCCCGGGAGCGAGCAGTACTTC	CASSTQLGHPGSEQYF	TRBV4-2	TRBJ2-7	16	NA	NA
TGTGCCAGCAGCGATACAGGGTACTCCTACAATGAGCAGTTCTTC	CASSDTGYSYNEQFF	TRBV7-9	TRBJ2-1	15	NA	few
TGTGCCAGCAGCTTTTCGACTGCTGAAGCTTTCTTT	CASSFSTAEAFF	TRBV7-8	TRBJ1-1	12	NA	NA
TGCGCCAGCAGCTTGCTCAGCGTCCAAGAGACCCAGTACTTC	CASSLLSVQETQYF	TRBV5-1	TRBJ2-5	14	NA	many
TGTGCCAGCCGGGGAGAGAGAAATTCACCCCTCCACTTT	CASRGERNSPLHF	TRBV6-2/TRBV6-3	TRBJ1-6	13	NA	many
TGCGCCAGCAGTCCAGGGGGGCGCCGACTCGAGCAGTACTTC	CASSPGGRRLEQYF	TRBV5-1	TRBJ2-7	14	NA	NA
TGTGCCAGCAGCCAATTCTATGATAGCAATCAGCCCCAGCATTTT	CASSQFYDSNQPQHF	TRBV3-1	TRBJ1-5	15	NA	NA
TGCGCCAGCAGCTTGGGGACAGGGTTGAACACTGAAGCTTTCTTT	CASSLGTGLNTEAFF	TRBV5-1	TRBJ1-1	15	TRBD1	NA
TGTGCCAGCAGTTCGCCGGGACAGGGCTATGGCTACACCTTC	CASSSPGQGYGYTF	TRBV6-5	TRBJ1-2	14	TRBD1	NA
TGTGCCAGCACTCCAGGGGCCAATAATTCACCCCTCCACTTT	CASTPGANNSPLHF	TRBV6-1	TRBJ1-6	14	NA	few
TGTGCCAGCAGTAACGAACGGAATCAGCCCCAGCATTTT	CASSNERNQPQHF	TRBV27	TRBJ1-5	13	NA	NA
TGTGCCAGCAGCTCATCCGGGACAGGGGCCTTTTGGGAGCAGTACTTC	CASSSSGTGAFWEQYF	TRBV7-2	TRBJ2-7	16	TRBD1	many
TGCGCCAGCAGCGGGGGACAAGGTAAAGAGACCCAGTACTTC	CASSGGQGKETQYF	TRBV5-1	TRBJ2-5	14	NA	many
TGTGCCACCAGCAGAGATGGGCGCAGGGCGGAGACCCAGTACTTC	CATSRDGRRAETQYF	TRBV15	TRBJ2-5	15	NA	NA
TGTGCCAGCAGTTACTCGATTTCAGGGGCCGACTCCTACGAGCAGTACTTC	CASSYSISGADSYEQYF	TRBV6-5	TRBJ2-7	17	NA	few
TGTGCCAGCAGCTTAGGCCGTTCAGGCTATCAGCCCCAGCATTTT	CASSLGRSGYQPQHF	TRBV13	TRBJ1-5	15	NA	few
TGCAGCGTTGATTCGGGGACTAACGCTGAAGCTTTCTTT	CSVDSGTNAEAFF	TRBV29-1	TRBJ1-1	13	NA	NA